The TCR beta chain described here comes from a study of identical twins. A universal primer site was incorporated via template switching, and the cDNA contained unique molecular identifiers. One entry per CDR3 protein results from TCRdb running MiXCR on the 5' RACE reads. The top ten clones hold roughly 3.6% of a sample with 220,000 or so distinct CDR3 sequences, roughly 7% of them seen once. The CDR3 runs 17 residues. CDR1 MNHEY and CDR2 SVGEGT come from the germline V gene. V was clipped by 6 bases and J by 3 bases; unmatched bases: 9. The sample was also reused in another study, on yellow fever vaccine responses in identical twins.

This chain joins TRBV6-2 or TRBV6-3 and TRBJ2-7; 15 positions agree with TRBD2. Sequencing used memory (CD45RO+) T cells sorted from blood. The receptor was isolated from a young woman in good health. CDR3 amino acids: CASSPGTSGRSSYEQYF. The CDR3 DNA reads TGTGCCAGCAGCCCCGGGACTAGCGGGAGGAGCAGCTACGAGCAGTACTTC.